This TCR beta chain is from a study of cytomegalovirus exposure and HLA in healthy donors. Germline lookup yields CDR1 SEHNR and CDR2 FQNEAQ (reference sequence). This CDR3 comprises 14 residues. Trimming took 5 bases from V and 5 from J, leaving 15 bases between them. PCR employed 60 Vbeta and 13 Jbeta primers. Repertoires were generated with immunoSEQ multiplex PCR, while TCRdb's copy carries only in-frame clones and drops some. The sample contains about 94,000 clones, about 62% of which appear only once. This clonotype was sampled from a man in his thirties or forties in good health and CMV-seronegative. This chain uses TRBV7-9 with TRBJ1-1; tentative D call: TRBD1 (5 bases). The specimen was PBMCs. CDR3 sequence: CASSLTAGLTEAFF. The CDR3 nucleotides are TGTGCCAGCAGCCTGACAGCCGGCCTTACTGAAGCTTTCTTT.